These 25 T cell receptor beta chains came from one sample sequenced in a study of shared clonotypes between healthy human individuals. Sequencing was performed with immunoSEQ multiplex PCR; in TCRdb, only in-frame clones are kept and a portion is missing. The sample includes around 2.5 million clones, 93% of them seen just once. Sequencing was done on a sample of naive CD4+ T cells from PBMCs. Subset of the sample: CD45RA+ positively selected. The origin of the receptors is a man aged 18 to 29 in good health. Some clones in this sample may be carry-over from other donors' samples.

A note on this clone: This sample includes further DNA sequences coding for the same CDR3. The chain joins TRBV7-3 to TRBJ2-1, with TRBD2 matching 11 bases. The CDR3 has 15 amino acids. CDR1 and CDR2 (germline): SGHTA, FQGTGA. J lost 4 bases, V lost 6 bases, and 5 bases had no gene match. CDR3: CASSPTSGSYNEQFF. The CDR3 nucleotides are TGTGCCAGCAGTCCAACTAGCGGGAGTTACAATGAGCAGTTCTTC.

The gene calls are TRBV5-6 and TRBJ2-7, with D possibly being TRBD2 (6 bases). This CDR3 has 16 residues. Germline CDR1 and CDR2: SGHDT and YYEEEE. Trimming took off 6 bases at V and 4 bases at J, with 23 bases between the two ends. The CDR3 sequence is CASNPKGRNSPYEQYF. The CDR3 DNA follows: TGTGCCAGCAACCCTAAGGGGAGGAACTCCCCATACGAGCAGTACTTC.

The chain uses TRBV6-5 and TRBJ1-2; D is unresolved. The CDR3 has 14 amino acids. Germline values: CDR1 MNHEY, CDR2 SVGAGI. V shed 7 bases and J shed 6 bases, with 18 bases lying between them. The CDR3 is CASTMRVGSDGYTF. CDR3 bases: TGTGCCAGCACAATGCGGGTTGGCAGTGATGGCTACACCTTC.

The V call is TRBV5-1, the J call TRBJ1-3; D is uncertain. The CDR3 has 15 residues. Germline loops: CDR1 SGHRS, CDR2 YFSETQ. V was pared by 4 bases and J by 4 bases, with 15 bases between. As DNA, the CDR3 is TGCGCCAGCAGCCCACGTGCGTTGACGGGAAACACCATATATTTT. This encodes CASSPRALTGNTIYF.

This chain joins TRBV7-2 and TRBJ2-3; 7 positions match TRBD2. Germline lookup yields CDR1 SGHTA and CDR2 FQGNSA. The J segment lost 6 bases and the V segment lost 0 bases, leaving 6 bases of the junction unmatched. The CDR3 contains 15 residues. The CDR3 is CASSLAGGFIDTQYF. The CDR3 nucleotides are TGTGCCAGCAGCTTAGCGGGAGGGTTCATCGATACGCAGTATTTT.

The rearrangement uses TRBV28 and TRBJ2-7; the D gene is possibly TRBD2 (5 bases). Deletions cut 5 bases from V and 5 bases from J, with 22 bases between. CDR1 and CDR2 from the germline V gene are MDHEN and SYDVKM. The CDR3 totals 16 residues. The CDR3 sequence: CASSLENTGWSDEQYF. The CDR3 nucleotides read TGTGCCAGCAGTCTCGAAAACACGGGATGGTCGGACGAGCAGTACTTC.

This sequence joins TRBV7-9 and TRBJ1-1; tentatively, D is TRBD1 (5 bases). Trimming removed 4 bases from V and 5 bases from J, with 17 bases in between. The CDR3 has 15 amino acids. CDR1 and CDR2 from the germline V gene are SEHNR and FQNEAQ (reference sequence). The CDR3 nucleotides are TGTGCCAGCAGCTGGGGGTCCCCCCGGGATACTGAAGCTTTCTTT. Translation gives CASSWGSPRDTEAFF.

The V call is TRBV5-4, the J call TRBJ2-7; 8 bases are a match to TRBD2. The CDR3 has 15 residues. After removal of 1 base from V and 4 bases from J, the junction contained 7 bases not matched to a gene. Per germline, CDR1 SGHNT and CDR2 YYREEE (reference sequence). CDR3 in DNA: TGTGCCAGCAGCTTGTTAGCGGGATCTCCATACGAGCAGTACTTC. Translation gives CASSLLAGSPYEQYF.

The chain joins TRBV7-9 to TRBJ2-7; D is uncertain. The V and J ends lost 2 bases and 2 bases respectively, with 7 bases between them. The CDR3 contains 13 residues. CDR1 and CDR2 (germline): SEHNR, FQNEAQ (reference sequence). The DNA of the CDR3 is TGTGCCAGCAGCTTATTTCAGGCCTACGAGCAGTACTTC. Translated: CASSLFQAYEQYF.

This clone has only a few counts. The V gene is TRBV30, the J gene TRBJ1-1; possible D gene TRBD1, 5 bases. CDR1 and CDR2 (germline): GTSNPN, SVGIG (reference sequence). Trimming stripped 0 bases from V and 4 bases from J, with 9 bases between. The CDR3 is made up of 13 amino acids. For the CDR3, the DNA is TGTGCCTGGAGTGTTGGCCAGGGCACTGAAGCTTTCTTT. It yields the protein CAWSVGQGTEAFF.

The V and J genes are TRBV14 and TRBJ1-2; D not certain. CDR3 length equals 13 residues. Germline V gene sequence: CDR1 SGHDN, CDR2 FVKESK. Trimming took 0 bases from V and 5 from J, leaving 7 bases between them. CDR3 amino acids: CASSQDLWYGYTF. The CDR3 region has the DNA TGTGCCAGCAGCCAAGATCTATGGTATGGCTACACCTTC.

This clone appeared once. The chain links TRBV5-5 to TRBJ1-5; D is unclear. The CDR3 contains 15 residues. Germline CDR1 reads SGHKS; CDR2 reads YYEKEE (reference sequence). Trimming left V 0 bases short and J 6 bases short, with 13 bases between. The CDR3 loop reads CASSLEFAVSQPQHF. In nucleotides, the CDR3 is TGTGCCAGCAGCTTGGAATTTGCAGTGAGTCAGCCCCAGCATTTT.

This CDR3 reads CASSWDTNSYGYTF. The CDR3 coding sequence is TGTGCCAGCAGTTGGGATACCAATTCCTATGGCTACACCTTC. The V gene is TRBV28, the J gene TRBJ1-2; no reliable D call. Trimming shortened V by 4 bases and J by 4 bases, and 13 bases separated the two germline ends. This CDR3 contains 14 residues. The germline V gene encodes CDR1 MDHEN and CDR2 SYDVKM.

This chain connects TRBV6-1 to TRBJ1-3; D not certain. There are 14 residues in the CDR3. V dropped 6 bases and J dropped 0 bases, with 9 bases sitting between them. CDR1 and CDR2 (germline): MNHNS, SASEGT. CDR3 nucleotide sequence: TGTGCCAGCAGCACTATGGTCTCTGGAAACACCATATATTTT. Translating gives CASSTMVSGNTIYF.

DNA for the CDR3: TGTGCCAGCTCACGCGAGGGACATCACTATGGCTACACCTTC. Residues: CASSREGHHYGYTF. The V gene is TRBV18, the J gene TRBJ1-2; TRBD1 is a possible D gene (6 bases). CDR3 length: 14 amino acids. Trimming shortened V by 4 bases and J by 3 bases, and 12 bases separated the two germline ends. In germline, CDR1 is KGHSH, CDR2 LQKENI.

This clone was detected a few times. V is TRBV6-1 and J is TRBJ1-3, with 7 bases matching TRBD1. The ends lost 6 bases at V and 0 bases at J; junction bases unmatched: 5. This CDR3 is built from 15 residues. Germline V gene lookup returns CDR1 MNHNS and CDR2 SASEGT. CDR3 sequence: CASRGTVNSGNTIYF. For the CDR3, the DNA is TGTGCCAGCAGGGGGACAGTTAACTCTGGAAACACCATATATTTT.

This chain joins TRBV4-1 and TRBJ1-2; D call uncertain. Germline V CDR1 and CDR2: MGHRA, YSYEKL. The CDR3 is 17 residues long. V lost 4 bases to trimming and J lost 5 bases, with 23 bases between them. CDR3: CASSRSFLSGSGYGYTF. The DNA for the CDR3 is TGCGCCAGCAGCCGAAGTTTTCTCTCTGGGTCTGGGTATGGCTACACCTTC.

The rearrangement links TRBV7-3 to TRBJ1-1; D ambiguous. The V and J ends lost 3 bases and 3 bases respectively, with 11 bases between them. CDR1 is SGHTA, CDR2 FQGTGA, per germline. The CDR3 is 14 residues long. CDR3 nucleotide sequence: TGTGCCAGCAGCTTGCGGCCGTTTGACACTGAAGCTTTCTTT. Translating gives CASSLRPFDTEAFF.

The V gene is TRBV28, the J gene TRBJ1-2, with 8 bases aligning to TRBD1. Germline V gene lookup returns CDR1 MDHEN and CDR2 SYDVKM. This CDR3 has 14 residues. Trimming took 7 bases from V and 7 from J; bases not matched to a gene: 11. The CDR3 sequence: CASKDRANGRGYTF. The CDR3 bases are TGTGCCAGCAAGGACAGGGCCAACGGCCGTGGCTACACCTTC.

This clone was seen more than once but under ten times. The chain recombines TRBV4-1 with TRBJ1-1, with 7 bases lining up with TRBD1. CDR3 length: 15 amino acids. Germline CDR1 MGHRA, CDR2 YSYEKL. J lost 0 bases, V lost 4 bases, and 5 bases had no gene match. The CDR3 loop reads CASSRGQAMNTEAFF. DNA for the CDR3: TGCGCCAGCAGCCGAGGACAGGCCATGAACACTGAAGCTTTCTTT.

The rearrangement uses TRBV28 and TRBJ1-6; weak D call: TRBD1 (5 bases). The germline CDR1 and CDR2 sequences are MDHEN and SYDVKM. CDR3 length: 12 amino acids. Trimming removed 8 bases at V and 15 bases at J, with 17 bases between. The chain's CDR3 is CASWGGIQLLHF. Written as DNA, the CDR3 is TGTGCCAGCTGGGGGGGAATACAGCTCCTCCACTTT.

This chain joins TRBV18 and TRBJ2-5; 10 nucleotides line up with TRBD1. Looked up from germline, CDR1 is KGHSH and CDR2 is LQKENI. This CDR3 is built from 15 residues. Trimming cost V 6 bases and J 5 bases; bases outside gene matches: 9. CDR3 nucleotide sequence: TGTGCCAGCTCGCAGTCGACAGGGGGCTGGGAGACCCAGTACTTC. It translates to CASSQSTGGWETQYF.

The rearrangement uses TRBV11-2 and TRBJ1-1; D is unclear. V dropped 0 bases and J dropped 3 bases, with 5 bases sitting between them. The CDR3 extends over 13 amino acids. Germline V gene sequence: CDR1 SGHAT, CDR2 FQNNGV. CDR3 coding DNA: TGTGCCAGCAGCTTAGATTTTTACACTGAAGCTTTCTTT. Amino acid sequence: CASSLDFYTEAFF.

The chain carries TRBV10-3 and TRBJ2-3; D may be TRBD1 (5 bases). Trimming cost V 3 bases and J 9 bases, with 16 bases left between them. Germline V gene lookup returns CDR1 ENHRY and CDR2 SYGVKD. This CDR3 has 14 amino acids. In nucleotides, the CDR3 is TGTGCCATCAGTGAAAGTCTGGCAGGGAAAACGCAGTATTTT. This gives the protein CAISESLAGKTQYF.

V usage is TRBV7-8 and J usage is TRBJ2-1; the D gene could be TRBD1 or TRBD2 (5 bases each). The V gene's germline CDR1 is SGHVS and CDR2 FQNEAQ. This CDR3 contains 14 residues. The V and J ends lost 10 bases and 6 bases respectively, with 19 bases between them. This CDR3 reads CATNPGPAFNEQFF. CDR3 sequence (DNA): TGTGCCACAAACCCGGGACCAGCATTCAATGAGCAGTTCTTC.